This T cell receptor (beta chain) emerged from a study of cytomegalovirus exposure and HLA in healthy donors. Overall study findings and caveats: In vitro confirmation showed three CMV-associated chains to be CMV antigen specific.

The CDR3 runs to 15 residues. Germline-derived CDR1 and CDR2 are SGHVS and FQNEAQ. The junction had 3 bases not matched to a gene; V was cut back by 4 bases and J by 0 bases. The PCR used 60 Vbeta and 13 Jbeta primers. The table came from immunoSEQ multiplex PCR; TCRdb's copy has only in-frame clones and leaves some out. The sample lists around 110,000 clones, more than 60% occurring once. With respect to this clone: Its antigen is undetermined.

Sequenced: PBMCs. V and J are TRBV7-8 and TRBJ1-1, with TRBD1 matching 9 bases. The TCR originated in a man between 60 and 75 years old in good health and CMV-seronegative. Here the CDR3 reads CASSSGQGLNTEAFF. CDR3 DNA sequence: TGTGCCAGCAGCTCGGGACAGGGATTGAACACTGAAGCTTTCTTT.